These 30 T cell receptor beta chains were all obtained from the same sample, sequenced in a study of blood T cell repertoires in COVID-19. TCRdb's table, derived via immunoSEQ multiplex PCR, lists solely in-frame clones and lacks some. The sample lists hundreds of thousands of clones; about 80% were seen once. Sequencing input: peripheral blood. These receptor sequences come from a woman aged 80 or over with acute or convalescent COVID-19.

This chain links TRBV7-8 with TRBJ2-1, with 12 bases that match TRBD2. Germline CDR1 and CDR2: SGHVS and FQNEAQ. The CDR3 runs to 16 residues. Trimming took 8 bases from V and 2 from J; bases not matched to a gene: 7. The CDR3 sequence is CASFARLAGAYNEQFF. As DNA, the CDR3 is TGTGCCAGCTTCGCCAGACTAGCGGGAGCCTACAATGAGCAGTTCTTC.

The J gene is TRBJ2-7, the V gene TRBV23-1; 7 bases line up with TRBD2. TRBV23-1 counts as an open reading frame of uncertain function. The CDR3 runs 14 residues. V was clipped by 8 bases and J by 2 bases; unmatched bases: 9. CDR3: CASHRTRTTYEQYF. CDR3 in DNA: TGCGCCAGCCATAGGACTAGGACGACCTACGAGCAGTACTTC.

Only a few counts were recorded for this clone. Other nucleotide sequences from this sample produce the same CDR3. The chain uses TRBV27 and TRBJ1-6; TRBD1 matches 10 bases. V trimming: 4 bases; J trimming: 10 bases; junction bases outside the gene matches: 7. Germline CDR1 and CDR2: MNHEY and SMNVEV (reference sequence). CDR3 size: 15 residues. The CDR3 here is CASSSPGQGGSPLHF. In DNA, the CDR3 is TGTGCCAGCAGTTCCCCAGGACAGGGGGGATCACCCCTCCACTTT.

The chain carries TRBV3-1 (or the pseudogene TRBV3-2) and TRBJ2-3; TRBD2 agrees at 9 bases. The ends lost 4 bases at V and 0 bases at J; junction bases unmatched: 2. This CDR3 is 15 amino acids long. CDR1 and CDR2 (germline): LGHDT, YNNKEL (reference sequence). The CDR3, as DNA: TGTGCCAGCAGCCGGCGGGGGGGAAGCACAGATACGCAGTATTTT. Protein: CASSRRGGSTDTQYF.

This clone was detected once. The rearrangement uses TRBV5-1 and TRBJ1-2; TRBD1 matches 7 bases. J was trimmed by 1 base and V by 6 bases; bases with no gene match: 12. Per the germline V gene, CDR1 is SGHRS and CDR2 is YFSETQ. This CDR3 comprises 16 residues. Here the CDR3 DNA reads TGCGCCAGCAAGGTTGGAGGGGGCGCGGATAACTATGGCTACACCTTC. Encoded protein: CASKVGGGADNYGYTF.

The gene calls are TRBV2 and TRBJ1-2, with TRBD1 matching 8 bases. Germline V lookup: CDR1 SNHLY, CDR2 FYNNEI. V was clipped by 5 bases and J by 7 bases; unmatched bases: 9. The CDR3 sequence is 14 residues long. The CDR3 protein is CASSQQTGASGYTF. The CDR3 DNA reads TGTGCCAGCAGTCAGCAGACAGGGGCCTCTGGCTACACCTTC.

The chain recombines TRBV11-2 with TRBJ2-1, with D maybe TRBD1 (6 bases). V was clipped by 1 base and J by 0 bases, with 10 bases between them. CDR3 size: 16 residues. Germline V gene lookup returns CDR1 SGHAT and CDR2 FQNNGV. The CDR3 protein is CASSLGQVSSYNEQFF. Here the CDR3 DNA reads TGTGCCAGCAGCTTAGGACAGGTGAGCTCCTACAATGAGCAGTTCTTC.

This chain joins TRBV6-4 and TRBJ2-1; a weak D match, TRBD2 (6 bases). Germline V gives CDR1 MRHNA, CDR2 SNTAGT. This CDR3 spans 15 amino acids. V was cut by 0 bases and J by 11 bases, with 17 bases left in between. The CDR3 here is CASSDSALGGRQQFF. DNA for the CDR3: TGTGCCAGCAGTGACTCGGCCCTCGGGGGAAGGCAGCAGTTCTTC.

The rearrangement joins TRBV5-1 to TRBJ2-2, with TRBD2 identical over 9 bases. The CDR3 sequence is 19 residues long. V was pared by 1 base and J by 4 bases, with 14 bases of the junction left unmatched. Germline CDR1 SGHRS, CDR2 YFSETQ. CDR3 nucleotides: TGCGCCAGCAGCTTGATGGGCGGGAGGGCCGAGCAACCCACCGGGGAGCTGTTTTTT. It specifies CASSLMGGRAEQPTGELFF.

The rearrangement joins TRBV10-3 to TRBJ2-7, with D possibly being TRBD1 (6 bases). V was trimmed by 3 bases and J by 5 bases, leaving 14 bases between them. Germline V gives CDR1 ENHRY, CDR2 SYGVKD. The CDR3 is made up of 14 amino acids. CDR3 sequence (DNA): TGTGCCATCAGTGATCCGACAGGCATGGACGAGCAGTACTTC. Translated, it gives CAISDPTGMDEQYF.

This chain connects TRBV14 to TRBJ1-2, with 9 bases lining up with TRBD1. This CDR3 region has 16 residues. Unmatched junction bases numbered 9, after V lost 0 bases and J lost 7 bases. CDR1 is SGHDN, CDR2 FVKESK, per germline. The CDR3 spells CASSQDWGQGAVGYTF. The CDR3 region has the DNA TGTGCCAGCAGCCAAGATTGGGGACAGGGAGCTGTTGGCTACACCTTC. The whole variable domain, filled in from reference TRBV14 and TRBJ1-2, reads EAGVTQFPSHSVIEKGQTVTLRCDPISGHDNLYWYRRVMGKEIKFLLHFVKESKQDESGMPNNRFLAERTGGTYSTLKVQPAELEDSGVYFCASSQDWGQGAVGYTFGSGTRLTVV.

The rearrangement uses TRBV2 and TRBJ1-4; TRBD1 is a possible D gene (5 bases). Germline lookup yields CDR1 SNHLY and CDR2 FYNNEI. The CDR3 has 15 residues. V was pared by 0 bases and J by 5 bases, with 10 bases between. CDR3 amino acids: CASSEAGRGNEKLFF. The CDR3 region has the DNA TGTGCCAGCAGTGAAGCGGGGCGGGGCAATGAAAAACTGTTTTTT. The complete variable domain, with remaining parts taken from reference TRBV2 and TRBJ1-4, reads EPEVTQTPSHQVTQMGQEVILRCVPISNHLYFYWYRQILGQKVEFLVSFYNNEISEKSEIFDDQFSVERPDGSNFTLKIRSTKLEDSAMYFCASSEAGRGNEKLFFGSGTQLSVL.

The chain uses TRBV19 and TRBJ2-1; 16 bases are a match to TRBD2. Unmatched junction bases numbered 9, after V lost 6 bases and J lost 4 bases. Germline values: CDR1 LNHDA, CDR2 SQIVND (reference sequence). The length of the CDR3 is 18 residues. Here the CDR3 reads CASRGGTSGRAHYNEQFF. In nucleotides, the CDR3 is TGTGCCAGTAGGGGGGGGACTAGCGGGAGGGCACATTACAATGAGCAGTTCTTC.

The chain combines TRBV6-1 with TRBJ1-4, with D uncertain. The CDR3 extends over 15 amino acids. Looked up from germline, CDR1 is MNHNS and CDR2 is SASEGT. V lost 3 bases and J 10 bases, leaving 18 bases between the germline ends. The CDR3 DNA follows: TGTGCCAGCAGTGAGAGAGAGGGTAGGGAAGGAAAACTGTTTTTT. Its protein product is CASSEREGREGKLFF.

The chain links TRBV7-2 to TRBJ1-1; 7 bases map to TRBD1. V was pared by 1 base and J by 5 bases, with 10 bases of the junction left unmatched. The CDR3 loop spans 16 amino acids. Germline values: CDR1 SGHTA, CDR2 FQGNSA. CDR3 nucleotide sequence: TGTGCCAGCAGCTTAGGGCAGGGGGGTTCGGGTACTGAAGCTTTCTTT. This codes for CASSLGQGGSGTEAFF.

The J gene is TRBJ1-5, the V gene TRBV5-6; TRBD1 matches at 7 bases. The CDR3 runs to 15 residues. Germline values: CDR1 SGHDT, CDR2 YYEEEE. V gave up 2 bases and J gave up 3 bases; unmatched junction bases: 5. The CDR3 nucleotides read TGTGCCAGCAGCTTCGGGACAGCAAACAATCAGCCCCAGCATTTT. It codes for CASSFGTANNQPQHF.

The chain uses TRBV5-4 and TRBJ2-5; D gene ambiguous. Germline-derived CDR1 and CDR2 are SGHNT and YYREEE (reference sequence). Trimming pared 4 bases from V and 4 bases from J, leaving 14 bases between. CDR3 length: 14 amino acids. Written as DNA, the CDR3 is TGTGCCAGCAGCACAAAACGAGGTTCAGAGACCCAGTACTTC. Translated: CASSTKRGSETQYF.

This sequence joins TRBV15 and TRBJ2-3, with 9 bases lining up with TRBD1. CDR3 length: 18 residues. V lost 0 bases, J lost 0 bases, and 7 bases stayed unmatched. Germline V gives CDR1 LNHNV, CDR2 YYDKDF (reference sequence). CDR3 in amino acids: CATSRDPRTGASTDTQYF. The CDR3 DNA follows: TGTGCCACCAGCAGAGACCCTAGGACAGGGGCTAGCACAGATACGCAGTATTTT. Drawing the rest from reference TRBV15 and TRBJ2-3, the complete variable domain is DAMVIQNPRYQVTQFGKPVTLSCSQTLNHNVMYWYQQKSSQAPKLLFHYYDKDFNNEADTPDNFQSRRPNTSFCFLDIRSPGLGDTAMYLCATSRDPRTGASTDTQYFGPGTRLTVL.

The V gene is TRBV5-6, the J gene TRBJ1-5; 8 bases are a match to TRBD1. The length of the CDR3 is 17 residues. The ends lost 4 bases at V and 3 bases at J; junction bases unmatched: 12. Germline CDR1 is SGHDT and CDR2 is YYEEEE. CDR3 nucleotides: TGTGCCAGCAGCAGGGCCGGGACAGGTTCTTTCAATCAGCCCCAGCATTTT. It translates to CASSRAGTGSFNQPQHF.

The rearrangement uses TRBV6-5 and TRBJ2-5; D is perhaps TRBD2 (6 bases). This CDR3 has 14 residues. Trimming took 2 bases from V and 6 from J, leaving 13 bases between them. Germline V lookup: CDR1 MNHEY, CDR2 SVGAGI. Written as DNA, the CDR3 is TGTGCCAGCAGTTACGAGGCGGGGAAGAAGACCCAGTACTTC. It yields the protein CASSYEAGKKTQYF.

This clone came up a few times. The chain couples TRBV30 to TRBJ2-1; 7 bases are a match to TRBD2. This CDR3 has 14 amino acids. V lost 3 bases, J lost 7 bases, and 9 bases stayed unmatched. Germline-derived CDR1 and CDR2 are GTSNPN and SVGIG (reference sequence). The CDR3 nucleotides read TGTGCCTGGAGCAGACTAGCCGAGGGAAATGAGCAGTTCTTC. Amino acids: CAWSRLAEGNEQFF.

The CDR3 coding sequence is TGTGCCAGCAGTGATGGGACAGGGGTCCTCTATGGCTACACCTTC. Translating it yields CASSDGTGVLYGYTF. The genes are TRBV2 and TRBJ1-2; TRBD1 aligns across 10 bases. Germline V CDR1 and CDR2: SNHLY, FYNNEI. The CDR3 loop spans 15 amino acids. V was pared by 3 bases and J by 4 bases, with 5 bases of the junction left unmatched.

The chain combines TRBV5-1 with TRBJ2-7, with TRBD1 matching 12 bases. This CDR3 is built from 14 residues. Germline V gene sequence: CDR1 SGHRS, CDR2 YFSETQ. Germline trimming cut 2 bases from V and 6 bases from J; bases unmatched to any gene: 3. CDR3 in amino acids: CASSFGTGGLEQYF. The DNA for the CDR3 is TGCGCCAGCAGCTTCGGGACAGGGGGCCTCGAGCAGTACTTC.

CDR3 in DNA: TGTGCCAGTTCCGTAGGCGGGGGAACAGATACGCAGTATTTT. Its protein product is CASSVGGGTDTQYF. The chain carries TRBV19 and TRBJ2-3; 7 bases fit TRBD2. V shed 8 bases and J 3 bases; nucleotides not matched to a gene: 8. Looked up from germline, CDR1 is LNHDA and CDR2 is SQIVND (reference sequence). This CDR3 is built from 14 residues.

The chain has TRBV6-5 and TRBJ1-6; D is ambiguous. Germline CDR1 reads MNHEY; CDR2 reads SVGAGI. The CDR3 consists of 13 residues. V was pared by 5 bases and J by 4 bases, with 6 bases between. The CDR3: CASSLLYNSPLHF. DNA of the CDR3: TGTGCCAGCAGTCTTTTGTATAATTCACCCCTCCACTTT.

The V and J genes are TRBV5-1 and TRBJ2-4, with a tentative D call TRBD1 (5 bases). The CDR3 is 15 residues long. Per the germline V gene, CDR1 is SGHRS and CDR2 is YFSETQ. Deletions cut 0 bases from V and 0 bases from J, with 7 bases between. CDR3: CASSLEGPAKNIQYF. Written as DNA, the CDR3 is TGCGCCAGCAGCTTGGAGGGGCCAGCCAAAAACATTCAGTACTTC. The whole variable domain, remainder taken from reference TRBV5-1 and TRBJ2-4, is KAGVTQTPRYLIKTRGQQVTLSCSPISGHRSVSWYQQTPGQGLQFLFEYFSETQRNKGNFPGRFSGRQFSNSRSEMNVSTLELGDSALYLCASSLEGPAKNIQYFGAGTRLSVL.

CDR3 region: CASSSTGTGNYEQYF. The CDR3 region has the DNA TGTGCCAGCAGCTCGACCGGGACAGGGAATTACGAGCAGTACTTC. The chain uses TRBV7-9 and TRBJ2-7; 9 bases fit TRBD1. Germline loops: CDR1 SEHNR, CDR2 FQNEAQ (reference sequence). After removal of 4 bases from V and 4 bases from J, the junction contained 8 bases not matched to a gene. The CDR3 is made up of 15 amino acids.

This rearrangement joins TRBV29-1 to TRBJ1-1; TRBD1 matches 9 bases. The V and J ends lost 7 bases and 1 base, in that order; junction bases with no gene match: 4. CDR3 length equals 13 residues. Germline-derived CDR1 and CDR2 are SQVTM and ANQGSEA. The CDR3 DNA is TGCAGCGCCTCGACAGGGGGGAACACTGAAGCTTTCTTT. Its translation: CSASTGGNTEAFF.

The chain combines TRBV19 with TRBJ1-2, with unresolved D. Looked up from germline, CDR1 is LNHDA and CDR2 is SQIVND (reference sequence). The CDR3 has 16 amino acids. Trimming took 4 bases from V and 0 from J, leaving 15 bases between them. Written as DNA, the CDR3 is TGTGCCAGTAGTACCTCCGGAGGCGGTTCTAACTATGGCTACACCTTC. It encodes CASSTSGGGSNYGYTF. Together with reference TRBV19 and TRBJ1-2, the CDR3 gives the full variable domain: DGGITQSPKYLFRKEGQNVTLSCEQNLNHDAMYWYRQDPGQGLRLIYYSQIVNDFQKGDIAEGYSVSREKKESFPLTVTSAQKNPTAFYLCASSTSGGGSNYGYTFGSGTRLTVV.

The rearrangement links TRBV9 to TRBJ2-5, with 10 bases fitting TRBD2. V shed 0 bases and J 1 base; nucleotides not matched to a gene: 6. This CDR3 comprises 17 residues. Germline V gene sequence: CDR1 SGDLS, CDR2 YYNGEE. For the CDR3, the DNA is TGTGCCAGCAGCGTAGCTCCGGCTAGCGGGAGCCAAGAGACCCAGTACTTC. It translates to CASSVAPASGSQETQYF.